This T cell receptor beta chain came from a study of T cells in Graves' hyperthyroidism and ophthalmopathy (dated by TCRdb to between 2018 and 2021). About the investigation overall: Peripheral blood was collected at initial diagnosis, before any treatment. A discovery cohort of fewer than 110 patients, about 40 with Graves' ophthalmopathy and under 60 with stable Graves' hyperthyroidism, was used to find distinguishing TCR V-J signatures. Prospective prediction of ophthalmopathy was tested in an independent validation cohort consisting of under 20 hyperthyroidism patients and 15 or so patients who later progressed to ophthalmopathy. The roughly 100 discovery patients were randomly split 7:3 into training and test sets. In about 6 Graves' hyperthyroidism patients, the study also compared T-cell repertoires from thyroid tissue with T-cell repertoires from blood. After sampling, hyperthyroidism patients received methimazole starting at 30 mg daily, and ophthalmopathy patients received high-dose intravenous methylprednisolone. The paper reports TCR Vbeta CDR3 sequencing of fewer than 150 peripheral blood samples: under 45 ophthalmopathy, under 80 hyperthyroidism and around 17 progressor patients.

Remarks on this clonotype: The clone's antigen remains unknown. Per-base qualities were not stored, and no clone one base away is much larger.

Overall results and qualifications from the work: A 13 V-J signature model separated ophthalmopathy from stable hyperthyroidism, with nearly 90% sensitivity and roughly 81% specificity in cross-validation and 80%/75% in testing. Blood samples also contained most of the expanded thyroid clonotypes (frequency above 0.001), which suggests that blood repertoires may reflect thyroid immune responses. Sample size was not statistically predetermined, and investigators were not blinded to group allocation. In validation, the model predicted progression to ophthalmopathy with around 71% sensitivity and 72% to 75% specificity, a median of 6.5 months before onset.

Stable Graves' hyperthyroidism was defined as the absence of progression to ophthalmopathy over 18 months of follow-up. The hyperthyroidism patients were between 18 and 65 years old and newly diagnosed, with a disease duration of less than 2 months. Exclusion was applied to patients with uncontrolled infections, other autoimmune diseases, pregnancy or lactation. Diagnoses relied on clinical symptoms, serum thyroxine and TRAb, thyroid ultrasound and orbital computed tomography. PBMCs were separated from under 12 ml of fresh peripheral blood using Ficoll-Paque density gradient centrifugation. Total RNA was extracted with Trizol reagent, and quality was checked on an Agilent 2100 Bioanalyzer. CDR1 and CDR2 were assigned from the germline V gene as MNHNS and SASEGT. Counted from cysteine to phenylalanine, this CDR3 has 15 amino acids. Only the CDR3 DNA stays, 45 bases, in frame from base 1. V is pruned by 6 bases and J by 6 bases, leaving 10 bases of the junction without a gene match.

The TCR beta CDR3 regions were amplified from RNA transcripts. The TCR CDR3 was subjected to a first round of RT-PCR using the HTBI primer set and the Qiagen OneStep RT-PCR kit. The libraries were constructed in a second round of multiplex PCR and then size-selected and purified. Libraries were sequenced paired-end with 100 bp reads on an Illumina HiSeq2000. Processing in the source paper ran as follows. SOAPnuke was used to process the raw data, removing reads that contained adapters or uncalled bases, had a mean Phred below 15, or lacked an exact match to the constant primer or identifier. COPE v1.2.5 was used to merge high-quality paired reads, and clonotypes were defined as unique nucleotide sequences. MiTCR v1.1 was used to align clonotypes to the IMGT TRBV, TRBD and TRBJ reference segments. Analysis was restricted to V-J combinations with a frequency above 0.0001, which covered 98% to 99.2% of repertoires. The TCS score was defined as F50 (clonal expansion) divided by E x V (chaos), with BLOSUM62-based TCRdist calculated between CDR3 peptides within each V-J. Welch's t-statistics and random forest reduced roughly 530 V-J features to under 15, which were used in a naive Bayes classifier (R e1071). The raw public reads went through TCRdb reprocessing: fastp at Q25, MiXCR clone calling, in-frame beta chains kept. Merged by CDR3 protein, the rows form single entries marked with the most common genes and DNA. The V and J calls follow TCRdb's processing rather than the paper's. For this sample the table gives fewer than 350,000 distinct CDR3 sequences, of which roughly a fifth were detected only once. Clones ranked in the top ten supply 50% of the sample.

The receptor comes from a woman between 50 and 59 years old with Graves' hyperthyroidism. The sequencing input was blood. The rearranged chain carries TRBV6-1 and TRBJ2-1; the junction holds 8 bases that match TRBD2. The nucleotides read TGTGCCAGCAGAGGCAGCGGGGGATTTCTCAATGAGCAGTTCTTC. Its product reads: CASRGSGGFLNEQFF.